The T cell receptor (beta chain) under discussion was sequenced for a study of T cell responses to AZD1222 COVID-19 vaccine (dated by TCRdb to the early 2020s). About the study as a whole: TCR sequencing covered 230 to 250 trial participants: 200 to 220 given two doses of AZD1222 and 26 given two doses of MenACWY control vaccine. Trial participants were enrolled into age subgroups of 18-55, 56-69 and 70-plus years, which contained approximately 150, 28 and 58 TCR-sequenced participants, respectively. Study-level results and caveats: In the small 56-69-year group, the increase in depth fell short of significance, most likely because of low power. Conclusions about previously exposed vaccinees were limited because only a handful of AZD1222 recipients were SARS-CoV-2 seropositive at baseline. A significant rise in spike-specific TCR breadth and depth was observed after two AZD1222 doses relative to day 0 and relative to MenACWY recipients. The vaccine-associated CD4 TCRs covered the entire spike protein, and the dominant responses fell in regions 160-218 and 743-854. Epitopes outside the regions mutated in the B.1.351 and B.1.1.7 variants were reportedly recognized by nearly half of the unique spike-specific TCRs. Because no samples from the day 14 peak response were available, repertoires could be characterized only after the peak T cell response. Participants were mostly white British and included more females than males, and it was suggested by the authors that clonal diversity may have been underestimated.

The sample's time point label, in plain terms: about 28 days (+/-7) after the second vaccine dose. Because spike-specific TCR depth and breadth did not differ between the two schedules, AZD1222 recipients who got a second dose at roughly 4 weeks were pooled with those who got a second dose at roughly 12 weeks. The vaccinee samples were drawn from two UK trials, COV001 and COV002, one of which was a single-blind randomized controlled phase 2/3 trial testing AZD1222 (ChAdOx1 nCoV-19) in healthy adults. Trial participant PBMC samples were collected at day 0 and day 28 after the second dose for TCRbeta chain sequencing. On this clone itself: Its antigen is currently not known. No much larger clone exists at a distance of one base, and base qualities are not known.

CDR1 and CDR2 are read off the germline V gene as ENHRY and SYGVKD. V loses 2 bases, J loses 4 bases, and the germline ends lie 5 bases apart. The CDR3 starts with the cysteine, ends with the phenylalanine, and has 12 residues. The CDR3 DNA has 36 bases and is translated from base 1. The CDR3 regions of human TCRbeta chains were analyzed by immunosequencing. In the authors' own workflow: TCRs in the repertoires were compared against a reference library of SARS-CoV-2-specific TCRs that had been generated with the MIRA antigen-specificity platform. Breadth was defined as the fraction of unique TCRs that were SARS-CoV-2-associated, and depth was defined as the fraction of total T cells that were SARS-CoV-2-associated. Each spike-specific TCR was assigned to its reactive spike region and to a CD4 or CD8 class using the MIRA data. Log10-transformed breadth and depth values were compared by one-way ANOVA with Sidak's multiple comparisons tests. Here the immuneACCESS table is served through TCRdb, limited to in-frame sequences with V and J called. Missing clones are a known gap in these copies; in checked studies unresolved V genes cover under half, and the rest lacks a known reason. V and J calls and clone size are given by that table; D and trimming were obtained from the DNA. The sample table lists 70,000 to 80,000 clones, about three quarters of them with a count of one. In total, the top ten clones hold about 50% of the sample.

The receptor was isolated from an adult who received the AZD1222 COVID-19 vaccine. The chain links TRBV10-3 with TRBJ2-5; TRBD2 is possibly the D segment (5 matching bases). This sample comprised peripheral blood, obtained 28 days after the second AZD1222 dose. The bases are TGTGCCATCAGTGAGGGAGGAGAGACCCAGTACTTC. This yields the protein CAISEGGETQYF.